This T cell receptor beta chain was sequenced during a study of circulating CD8 cells and anti-PD-1 response in melanoma. TCR libraries were prepared from 15 ng of total RNA with the QIAseq Immune Repertoire TCR panel. TCRdb reprocessed the reads with MiXCR, giving one entry per CDR3 protein. The repertoire includes roughly 1,100 distinct CDR3 sequences, roughly 5% of them detected once, and more than 4% sits in the top ten. Germline V gene data show CDR1 as LNHDA and CDR2 as SQIVND (reference sequence). The CDR3 spans 15 residues. V was clipped by 3 bases and J by 2 bases; unmatched bases: 7. From live CD3+CD8+TCRalphabeta+ cells, four PD-1 and/or TIGIT subsets were sorted.

The receptor comes from a human donor with melanoma. The chain combines TRBV19 with TRBJ2-7; the match to TRBD1 covers 7 bases. The input for sequencing was CD8+ T cells from PBMCs, taken at baseline or after one month of anti-PD-1 therapy (not recorded which). The CDR3 here is CASSIQWDRAYEQYF. CDR3 nucleotide sequence: TGTGCCAGTAGTATTCAGTGGGACAGAGCCTACGAGCAGTACTTC.